This T cell receptor beta chain was recorded in a study of T cells expressing NK-cell markers. The wider study: It was sorted CD3+CD56-NKG2C+, CD3+CD56+NKG2C- and CD3+CD56+NKG2C+ T cells that provided the TCR beta repertoires. Seven donors tested HCMV-seropositive and one tested seronegative among the eight sequenced. Whole-study findings and limits: A range of 1.0-7.0% of CD8+ T cells consisted of dominant NKG2C+ clonotypes in about six donors. A few donors likewise had their CD3+CD56-NKG2C+ fraction led by these clonotypes.

TCRdb reprocessed the 5' RACE reads; each CDR3 protein has one entry and no DNA is given. The table counts 150,000 to 200,000 distinct CDR3 sequences; roughly 21% lies in the top ten. The length of the CDR3 is 15 residues. Germline-derived CDR1 and CDR2 are MNHEY and SVGAGI. In the case of this clonotype: Its antigen is undetermined.

Sequencing was done on a sample of blood T cells: a sorted CD56 or NKG2C T cell subset, CD4+ or CD8+ T cells, or bulk PBMC T cells (not recorded which). This clonotype was obtained from a man aged 18 to 69 in good health. The chain couples TRBV6-5 to TRBJ1-1; the TCRdb D gene call, TRBD1, has no DNA to confirm it. The CDR3 loop reads CASSYSREVGAEAFF.